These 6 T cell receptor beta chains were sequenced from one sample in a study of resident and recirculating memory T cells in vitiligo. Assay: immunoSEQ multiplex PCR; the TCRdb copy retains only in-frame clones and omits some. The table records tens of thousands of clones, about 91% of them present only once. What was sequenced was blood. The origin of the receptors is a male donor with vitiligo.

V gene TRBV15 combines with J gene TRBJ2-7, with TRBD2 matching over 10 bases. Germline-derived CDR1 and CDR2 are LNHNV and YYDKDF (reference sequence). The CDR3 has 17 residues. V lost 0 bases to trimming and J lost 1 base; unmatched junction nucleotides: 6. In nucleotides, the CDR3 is TGTGCCACCAGCAGAGAACGGACTAGCGGTAGATCCTACGAGCAGTACTTC. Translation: CATSRERTSGRSYEQYF.

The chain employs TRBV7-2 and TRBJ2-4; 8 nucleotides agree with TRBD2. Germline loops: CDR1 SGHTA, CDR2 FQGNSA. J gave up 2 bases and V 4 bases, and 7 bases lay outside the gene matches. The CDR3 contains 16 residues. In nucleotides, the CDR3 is TGTGCCAGCAGCTCCCCGGGACTAGGGTCCAAAAACATTCAGTACTTC. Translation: CASSSPGLGSKNIQYF.

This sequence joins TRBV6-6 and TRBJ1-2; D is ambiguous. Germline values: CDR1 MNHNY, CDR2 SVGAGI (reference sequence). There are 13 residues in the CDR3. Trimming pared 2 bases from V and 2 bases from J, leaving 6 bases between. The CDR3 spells CASSYVQNYGYTF. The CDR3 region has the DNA TGTGCCAGCAGTTACGTACAGAACTATGGCTACACCTTC.

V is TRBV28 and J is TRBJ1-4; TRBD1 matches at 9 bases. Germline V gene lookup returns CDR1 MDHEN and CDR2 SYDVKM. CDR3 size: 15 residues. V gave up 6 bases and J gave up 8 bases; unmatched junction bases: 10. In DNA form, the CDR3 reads TGTGCCAGCAGACCCACCGGACAGGGGAACGAAAAACTGTTTTTT. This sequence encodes CASRPTGQGNEKLFF. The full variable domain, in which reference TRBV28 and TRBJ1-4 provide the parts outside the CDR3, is DVKVTQSSRYLVKRTGEKVFLECVQDMDHENMFWYRQDPGLGLRLIYFSYDVKMKEKGDIPEGYSVSREKKERFSLILESASTNQTSMYLCASRPTGQGNEKLFFGSGTQLSVL.

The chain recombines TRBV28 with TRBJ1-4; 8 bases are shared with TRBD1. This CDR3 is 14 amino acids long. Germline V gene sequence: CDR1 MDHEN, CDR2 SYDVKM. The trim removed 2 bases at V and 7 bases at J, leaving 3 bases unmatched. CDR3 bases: TGTGCCAGCAGTTTAGGACAGGGTCGTGAAAAACTGTTTTTT. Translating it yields CASSLGQGREKLFF.

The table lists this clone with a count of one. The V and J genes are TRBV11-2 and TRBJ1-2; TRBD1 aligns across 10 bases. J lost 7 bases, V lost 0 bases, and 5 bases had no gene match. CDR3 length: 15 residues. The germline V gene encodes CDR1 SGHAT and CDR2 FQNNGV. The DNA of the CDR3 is TGTGCCAGCAGCTTAGACCGGGACAGGGGCGCTGGCTACACCTTC. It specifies CASSLDRDRGAGYTF.